This record concerns one TCR beta chain sequence. The sample belongs to a study of blood T cell repertoires in COVID-19. Germline CDR1 and CDR2: MDHEN and SYDVKM. The CDR3 spans 14 residues. V lost 7 bases and J 11 bases, leaving 23 bases between the germline ends. TCRdb keeps only in-frame clones here, not all; method: immunoSEQ multiplex PCR. This table has 170,000 or so clones, approximately 86% appearing once. This receptor was obtained from a man aged 35 to 55 with active or convalescent COVID-19. The sample consisted of peripheral blood. The rearrangement uses TRBV28 and TRBJ1-1; TRBD1 might be the D (5 bases). CDR3 DNA: TGTGCCAGCACCACCTCCGGGCCAATGGGACTGGCTTTCTTT. It yields the protein CASTTSGPMGLAFF.